What follows are 23 T cell receptor beta chains derived from one specimen sequenced in a study of T-cell memory formation after mild COVID-19 (dated by TCRdb to about 2021). Libraries came from 5' RACE. Sequencer: Illumina NovaSeq 6000. TCRdb passed the public sequencing reads through fastp at Q25 and MiXCR, retaining productive beta sequences. CDR3 protein sequences are deduplicated, and each keeps its most common genes and DNA. This sample holds roughly 340,000 distinct CDR3 sequences; less than 20% were observed only once. The top ten hold 20% to 25% of the sample. Material: PBMCs or a T cell subset sorted from them (not recorded which). The receptors stem from a young man who had mild COVID-19 (a few samples of this study predate the infection). The sample titles of this study are shuffled in the database, so cell type and time point are left out; the donor was told from shared clones.

The chain carries TRBV3-1 and TRBJ2-7, with a tentative D call TRBD2 (6 bases). This CDR3 has 14 amino acids. Germline assignment: CDR1 LGHDT and CDR2 YNNKEL (reference sequence). The germline V and J ends were trimmed by 4 bases and 3 bases, with 13 bases remaining between them. This CDR3 is CASSLAGPVYEQYF. The CDR3 DNA reads as TGTGCCAGCAGCCTCGCGGGACCAGTCTACGAGCAGTACTTC.

V and J are TRBV9 and TRBJ2-5; D gene ambiguous. V was shortened by 0 bases and J by 5 bases, with 11 bases between the two germline ends. The CDR3 is 14 amino acids. Germline lookup yields CDR1 SGDLS and CDR2 YYNGEE. CDR3 sequence reads: CASSVDWIFETQYF. The CDR3, as DNA: TGTGCCAGCAGCGTAGATTGGATTTTCGAGACCCAGTACTTC.

The V call is TRBV6-2 or TRBV6-3, the J call TRBJ2-1, with 14 bases lining up with TRBD2. CDR1 and CDR2 from the germline V gene are MNHEY and SVGEGT. There are 15 residues in the CDR3. The V and J ends lost 2 bases and 10 bases, in that order; junction bases with no gene match: 4. This CDR3 reads CASSYRGLAGAEQFF. The CDR3 coding sequence is TGTGCCAGCAGTTACCGGGGACTAGCGGGGGCCGAGCAGTTCTTC.

This clonotype was seen repeatedly, ten times or more. J is TRBJ2-7 and V is TRBV5-1, with 8 bases matching TRBD2. The CDR3 runs 14 residues. V dropped 4 bases and J dropped 6; count of bases not matched to a gene: 9. Germline CDR1 is SGHRS and CDR2 is YFSETQ. CDR3 region: CASSPGGAESEQYF. The CDR3 bases are TGCGCCAGCAGCCCGGGGGGGGCCGAAAGCGAGCAGTACTTC.

This clonotype was counted only a few times. The V gene is TRBV7-6, the J gene TRBJ2-2, with D perhaps matching TRBD2 (6 bases). Germline CDR1 reads SGHVS; CDR2 reads FNYEAQ. V lost 1 base and J lost 7, with 13 bases in between. The CDR3 covers 15 residues. The CDR3 sequence: CASSLGGDLVGELFF. CDR3 DNA sequence: TGTGCCAGCAGCTTAGGCGGGGATCTCGTCGGGGAGCTGTTTTTT. Full variable domain (outside the CDR3, taken from reference TRBV7-6 and TRBJ2-2): GAGVSQSPRYKVTKRGQDVALRCDPISGHVSLYWYRQALGQGPEFLTYFNYEAQQDKSGLPNDRFSAERPEGSISTLTIQRTEQRDSAMYRCASSLGGDLVGELFFGEGSRLTVL.

Many counts were recorded for this clonotype. The rearrangement uses TRBV4-1 and TRBJ2-7, with D possibly matching TRBD1 (6 bases). The CDR3 runs 14 residues. Germline-derived CDR1 and CDR2 are MGHRA and YSYEKL. V was cut by 4 bases and J by 2 bases, with 12 bases left in between. The CDR3 DNA follows: TGCGCCAGCAGCCTCTATCGACAGGCCTACGAGCAGTACTTC. Translated, it gives CASSLYRQAYEQYF.

This clonotype was seen more than once but under ten times. The chain uses TRBV21-1 and TRBJ2-2. TRBV21-1 is termed a pseudogene. The CDR3 contains 17 residues. Here the CDR3 DNA reads TGTGCCAGCACCATAGGCGCCAGGCGGTACTTCACCGGGGAGCTGTTTTTT. It is translated as CASTIGARRYFTGELFF.

The chain couples TRBV5-1 to TRBJ2-1; D not resolved. The CDR3 consists of 15 residues. Trimming stripped 2 bases from V and 2 bases from J, with 11 bases between. The germline gives CDR1 SGHRS, CDR2 YFSETQ. In nucleotides, the CDR3 is TGCGCCAGCAGCTTTACACCTACCACCTACAATGAGCAGTTCTTC. The encoded protein is CASSFTPTTYNEQFF.

This clonotype was counted a few times. This chain connects TRBV12-3 or TRBV12-4 to TRBJ2-3, with D perhaps TRBD2 (7 bases). Trimming left V 5 bases short and J 2 bases short, with 17 bases between. The CDR3 is made up of 16 amino acids. The CDR3 sequence: CASSAPRGGVTDTQYF. Here the CDR3 DNA reads TGTGCCAGCAGTGCCCCGAGGGGGGGGGTCACAGATACGCAGTATTTT.

CDR3 in DNA: TGTGCCAGCAGTTTTCCCGGGGAGACAGATACGCAGTATTTT. Amino acids: CASSFPGETDTQYF. This chain joins TRBV6-6 and TRBJ2-3; D possibly corresponds to TRBD2 (5 bases). Germline CDR1 reads MNHNY; CDR2 reads SVGAGI (reference sequence). The CDR3 is 14 residues long. Deletions cut 4 bases from V and 3 bases from J, with 11 bases between.

The rearrangement links TRBV29-1 to TRBJ1-1; D remains unclear. This CDR3 is built from 13 residues. Germline V gene sequence: CDR1 SQVTM, CDR2 ANQGSEA. Deletions cut 4 bases from V and 1 base from J, with 10 bases between. CDR3 nucleotides: TGCAGCGTTGTCGGTTTCGAGAACACTGAAGCTTTCTTT. Amino acids: CSVVGFENTEAFF.

The rearrangement joins TRBV7-2 to TRBJ2-3, with TRBD1 matching 9 bases. The CDR3 is 15 amino acids. With V trimmed by 5 bases and J by 3 bases, 6 bases remained unmatched. Germline CDR1 reads SGHTA; CDR2 reads FQGNSA. CDR3 sequence reads: CASSHGTGYTDTQYF. The CDR3 DNA sequence: TGTGCCAGCAGCCACGGGACAGGGTATACAGATACGCAGTATTTT.

This rearrangement joins TRBV11-2 to TRBJ2-2, with 8 bases lining up with TRBD2. In germline, CDR1 is SGHAT, CDR2 FQNNGV. The CDR3 covers 16 residues. The ends lost 7 bases at V and 2 bases at J; junction bases unmatched: 9. CDR3: CASTRLTSGNTGELFF. CDR3 nucleotide sequence: TGTGCCAGCACCCGACTCACTAGCGGTAACACCGGGGAGCTGTTTTTT.

This clonotype came up a few times. The chain is built from TRBV14 and TRBJ1-1; D perhaps matches TRBD1 (5 bases). The ends were cut back, 1 base at V and 3 bases at J, with 12 bases in the middle. Germline V gene sequence: CDR1 SGHDN, CDR2 FVKESK. This CDR3 is built from 15 residues. DNA for the CDR3: TGTGCCAGCAGCCAAGGGGCGGGGGGGTACACTGAAGCTTTCTTT. Protein: CASSQGAGGYTEAFF.

This chain uses TRBV2 with TRBJ2-7; unclear D gene. The CDR3 loop spans 12 amino acids. Germline V gene sequence: CDR1 SNHLY, CDR2 FYNNEI. V was shortened by 5 bases and J by 2 bases, with 7 bases between the two germline ends. The CDR3 reads CASSTQAYEQYV. The CDR3 nucleotides read TGTGCCAGCAGTACCCAGGCCTACGAGCAGTACGTC.

This clonotype appeared a few times. This chain uses TRBV6-5 with TRBJ2-3, with D perhaps TRBD1 or TRBD2 (5 bases each). Trimming stripped 10 bases from V and 6 bases from J, with 11 bases between. This CDR3 contains 11 residues. Germline V gene sequence: CDR1 MNHEY, CDR2 SVGAGI. CDR3 sequence: CATCRGDTQYF. DNA for the CDR3: TGTGCCACCTGTCGGGGCGATACGCAGTATTTT.

This clonotype was counted at least ten times. V and J are TRBV6-2 or TRBV6-3 and TRBJ2-3, with D perhaps TRBD1 (7 bases). The germline V gene encodes CDR1 MNHEY and CDR2 SVGEGT. CDR3 length: 17 amino acids. V was shortened by 4 bases and J by 0 bases, with 17 bases between the two germline ends. The DNA of the CDR3 is TGTGCCAGCAGTTCAATTCAGGGGGGTACTAGCACAGATACGCAGTATTTT. The encoded protein is CASSSIQGGTSTDTQYF.

This clonotype occurred a few times. This chain links TRBV5-8 with TRBJ2-6; either TRBD1 or TRBD2 may fit D (5 bases each). There are 15 residues in the CDR3. Germline V gives CDR1 SGHTS, CDR2 YDEGEE. The V end lost 4 bases, the J end lost 2 bases, and 10 bases lay between the germline ends. The CDR3 sequence is CASSVRDPGANVLTF. DNA for the CDR3: TGTGCCAGCAGCGTAAGGGACCCTGGGGCCAACGTCCTGACTTTC. The full variable domain, in which reference TRBV5-8 and TRBJ2-6 provide the parts outside the CDR3, is EAGVTQSPTHLIKTRGQQATLRCSPISGHTSVYWYQQALGLGLQFLLWYDEGEERNRGNFPPRFSGRQFPNYSSELNVNALELEDSALYLCASSVRDPGANVLTFGAGSRLTVL.

V and J are TRBV12-3 or TRBV12-4 and TRBJ1-1, with a possible D match to TRBD1 (5 bases). The CDR3 runs 17 residues. Trimming removed 2 bases at V and 0 bases at J, with 16 bases between. In DNA, the CDR3 is TGTGCCAGCAGTTTATCAAGGACAATCGGGATGAACACTGAAGCTTTCTTT. It specifies CASSLSRTIGMNTEAFF.

This clonotype was found many times. The CDR3 DNA reads TGTGCCAGCAGCGGCGCCCCCGGGCCCGCGGATGAGCAGTTCTTC. It yields the protein CASSGAPGPADEQFF. The chain uses TRBV7-9 and TRBJ2-1; no reliable D call. The CDR3 has 15 amino acids. V lost 5 bases, J lost 8 bases, and 19 bases lay in between. Germline V lookup: CDR1 SEHNR, CDR2 FQNEAQ (reference sequence).

The chain links TRBV24-1 to TRBJ1-2; a weak D match, TRBD1 (5 bases). V was shortened by 3 bases and J by 3 bases, with 13 bases between the two germline ends. The length of the CDR3 is 15 residues. Germline V gene lookup returns CDR1 KGHDR and CDR2 SFDVKD. The CDR3 nucleotides read TGTGCCACCAGTGATGCCCGTGGGGCGGACTATGGCTACACCTTC. Translation gives CATSDARGADYGYTF.

CDR3 residues: CASSLLNEKLFF. The CDR3 nucleotides read TGTGCCAGCAGCTTACTTAATGAAAAACTGTTTTTT. The chain joins TRBV7-6 to TRBJ1-4; D is uncertain. The germline CDR1 and CDR2 sequences are SGHVS and FNYEAQ. Trimming pared 2 bases from V and 4 bases from J, leaving 2 bases between. The CDR3 is 12 residues long.

The gene calls are TRBV7-8 and TRBJ2-2; 12 bases line up with TRBD2. From germline, CDR1 is SGHVS and CDR2 FQNEAQ. V shed 6 bases, J shed 7 bases, and the junction held 3 bases outside the gene matches. The CDR3 contains 14 residues. CDR3 sequence (DNA): TGTGCCAGCAGGGCTAGCGGGGGGGTCGGGGAGCTGTTTTTT. This codes for CASRASGGVGELFF.